What follows are 23 T cell receptor beta chains derived from one specimen sequenced in a study of T cells in Graves' hyperthyroidism and ophthalmopathy. The source material, RNA transcripts, was used to amplify TCR beta CDR3 regions. HTBI primers drove first-round RT-PCR of the TCR CDR3. MiXCR, run by TCRdb on the multiplex PCR reads, gives a single entry per CDR3 protein. The profile shows about 560,000 distinct CDR3 sequences, 16% of them singletons. Sequenced material: blood. The receptors stem from a young woman with Graves' hyperthyroidism.

The J gene is TRBJ2-5, the V gene TRBV10-3, with 7 bases that match TRBD2. The CDR3 is made up of 14 amino acids. CDR1 is ENHRY and CDR2 is SYGVKD in the germline V gene. The J segment lost 4 bases and the V segment lost 3 bases, leaving 5 bases of the junction unmatched. The CDR3 sequence is CAISDARGRETQYF. CDR3 nucleotide sequence: TGTGCCATCAGTGATGCGCGCGGGAGAGAGACCCAGTACTTC.

V is TRBV3-1 and J is TRBJ2-1; TRBD1 matches at 9 bases. The CDR3 has 14 amino acids. Germline V CDR1 and CDR2: LGHDT, YNNKEL (reference sequence). Trimming removed 5 bases from V and 8 bases from J; junction bases left unmatched: 7. The CDR3: CASSYYRGLDEQFF. DNA of the CDR3: TGTGCCAGCAGCTACTACAGGGGGCTCGATGAGCAGTTCTTC.

Only a few counts were recorded for this clonotype. J is TRBJ2-1 and V is TRBV29-1, with 7 positions matching TRBD1. Germline V lookup: CDR1 SQVTM, CDR2 ANQGSEA. The CDR3 has 12 amino acids. J gave up 9 bases and V 7 bases, and 9 bases lay outside the gene matches. CDR3 in amino acids: CSAGQVGGEQFF. The CDR3 bases are TGCAGCGCCGGACAGGTTGGCGGTGAGCAGTTCTTC.

The sample holds a few counts of this clonotype. The rearrangement joins TRBV25-1 to TRBJ2-3; perhaps TRBD2 as D (5 bases). The CDR3 runs to 14 residues. The V gene lost 11 bases and the J gene lost 3 bases, with 18 bases spanning the gap. Germline assignment: CDR1 MGHDK and CDR2 SYGVNS. CDR3 amino acids: CAGPPGRVTDTQYF. CDR3 nucleotides: TGTGCCGGGCCGCCGGGGAGAGTGACAGATACGCAGTATTTT. The complete variable domain, with remaining parts taken from reference TRBV25-1 and TRBJ2-3, reads EADIYQTPRYLVIGTGKKITLECSQTMGHDKMYWYQQDPGMELHLIHYSYGVNSTEKGDLSSESTVSRIRTEHFPLTLESARPSHTSQYLCAGPPGRVTDTQYFGPGTRLTVL.

This clonotype was observed at least ten times. V usage is TRBV7-9 and J usage is TRBJ2-1, with D possibly being TRBD1 or TRBD2 (7 bases each). V was cut by 7 bases and J by 8 bases, with 15 bases left in between. Germline V gene lookup returns CDR1 SEHNR and CDR2 FQNEAQ (reference sequence). The CDR3 consists of 13 residues. In DNA form, the CDR3 reads TGTGCCAGCATCACGACAGGGAGGGATGAGCAGTTCTTC. This translates into CASITTGRDEQFF.

This clonotype was recorded at least ten times. V usage is TRBV5-5 and J usage is TRBJ2-3; TRBD2 is a possible D gene (5 bases). V shed 5 bases and J shed 5 bases, with 12 bases lying between them. Germline V gives CDR1 SGHKS, CDR2 YYEKEE (reference sequence). This CDR3 has 13 residues. CDR3 in amino acids: CASRGALGDTQYF. DNA of the CDR3: TGTGCCAGCAGGGGAGCTTTGGGAGATACGCAGTATTTT.

There are many counts of this clonotype. This chain uses TRBV7-9 with TRBJ2-7; 8 nucleotides line up with TRBD1. The germline V gene encodes CDR1 SEHNR and CDR2 FQNEAQ (reference sequence). With 1 base clipped from V and 6 bases from J, the junction kept 5 bases outside the gene matches. The CDR3 sequence is 14 residues long. CDR3 protein: CASSLGQGYAEQYF. In DNA form, the CDR3 reads TGTGCCAGCAGCTTAGGACAGGGGTATGCCGAGCAGTACTTC.

The CDR3 reads CASAPSGGAGNIQYF. The CDR3 coding sequence is TGTGCCAGTGCCCCTAGCGGGGGGGCTGGAAACATTCAGTACTTC. This chain uses TRBV2 with TRBJ2-4; 12 bases agree with TRBD2. Trimming took 9 bases from V and 6 from J; bases not matched to a gene: 9. From germline, CDR1 is SNHLY and CDR2 FYNNEI. CDR3 length: 15 residues.

This clonotype was picked up many times. The chain uses TRBV2 and TRBJ1-5, with 7 bases fitting TRBD1. The CDR3 loop spans 15 amino acids. Germline V CDR1 and CDR2: SNHLY, FYNNEI. After removal of 3 bases from V and 6 bases from J, the junction contained 8 bases not matched to a gene. CDR3 loop: CASSDRQGGVQPQHF. The DNA for the CDR3 is TGTGCCAGCAGTGACCGACAGGGAGGAGTTCAGCCCCAGCATTTT.

This chain connects TRBV7-9 to TRBJ2-7, with D possibly being TRBD1 or TRBD2 (6 bases each). Germline assignment: CDR1 SEHNR and CDR2 FQNEAQ (reference sequence). With 1 base removed from V and 6 bases from J, the gap between germline ends came to 13 bases. This CDR3 is 14 amino acids long. In DNA form, the CDR3 reads TGTGCCAGCAGCTTAGTAGGGGGGCAGACCGAGCAGTACTTC. It is translated as CASSLVGGQTEQYF.

V and J are TRBV4-3 and TRBJ1-2, with TRBD1 identical over 8 bases. There are 14 residues in the CDR3. V lost 2 bases and J lost 4; bases outside the gene matches: 3. Per the germline V gene, CDR1 is LGHNA and CDR2 is YSLEER. CDR3 region: CASSQRDRLYGYTF. Here the CDR3 DNA reads TGCGCCAGCAGCCAACGGGACAGGCTCTATGGCTACACCTTC.

The chain links TRBV11-2 to TRBJ2-1; 7 nucleotides agree with TRBD2. CDR1 and CDR2 (germline): SGHAT, FQNNGV. CDR3 length equals 17 residues. J was trimmed by 0 bases and V by 4 bases; bases with no gene match: 9. In DNA form, the CDR3 reads TGTGCCAGCAGCTCATTCTCTAGCGGCTACTCCTACAATGAGCAGTTCTTC. This sequence encodes CASSSFSSGYSYNEQFF.

The rearrangement joins TRBV20-1 to TRBJ2-3, with 8 nucleotides matching TRBD1. Germline V CDR1 and CDR2: DFQATT, SNEGSKA (reference sequence). The CDR3 has 16 amino acids. V was clipped by 2 bases and J by 1 base; unmatched bases: 8. CDR3 nucleotides: TGCAGTGCTAGACCCGAGGACAGGGTCCGCACAGATACGCAGTATTTT. This gives the protein CSARPEDRVRTDTQYF.

The chain joins TRBV6-6 to TRBJ1-6; a weak D match, TRBD1 (6 bases). Germline lookup yields CDR1 MNHNY and CDR2 SVGAGI (reference sequence). The V end lost 0 bases, the J end lost 5 bases, and 11 bases lay between the germline ends. The CDR3 length is 16 residues. The CDR3 region is CASSYSITGHNSPLHF. The CDR3 nucleotides are TGTGCCAGCAGTTACTCGATTACAGGGCATAATTCACCCCTCCACTTT.

This clonotype was counted ten times or more. This chain connects TRBV15 to TRBJ2-5; 7 positions match TRBD1. Germline V CDR1 and CDR2: LNHNV, YYDKDF (reference sequence). V lost 5 bases, J lost 1 base, and 4 bases stayed unmatched. This CDR3 is built from 14 residues. The CDR3 DNA is TGTGCCACCAGCTCGGGACAGCCCCAAGAGACCCAGTACTTC. Protein: CATSSGQPQETQYF. Looking up the rest from reference TRBV15 and TRBJ2-5 gives the full variable domain: DAMVIQNPRYQVTQFGKPVTLSCSQTLNHNVMYWYQQKSSQAPKLLFHYYDKDFNNEADTPDNFQSRRPNTSFCFLDIRSPGLGDTAMYLCATSSGQPQETQYFGPGTRLLVL.

The chain is built from TRBV24-1 and TRBJ2-5; D perhaps matches TRBD2 (7 bases). Germline V gene data show CDR1 as KGHDR and CDR2 as SFDVKD. Trimming pared 5 bases from V and 4 bases from J, leaving 16 bases between. CDR3 length equals 15 residues. This chain's CDR3 is CATSALGGAGETQYF. Written as DNA, the CDR3 is TGTGCCACCAGTGCCTTGGGGGGGGCGGGAGAGACCCAGTACTTC.

This clonotype was recorded a few times. V usage is TRBV4-2 and J usage is TRBJ2-5; 8 positions agree with TRBD2. The CDR3 loop spans 15 amino acids. CDR1 and CDR2 from the germline V gene are LGHNA and YNFKEQ. Trimming took 0 bases from V and 4 from J; bases not matched to a gene: 4. The CDR3 loop reads CASSQDGGAGETQYF. The DNA of the CDR3 is TGTGCCAGCAGCCAAGACGGGGGGGCAGGAGAGACCCAGTACTTC.

This clonotype showed up many times. This chain links TRBV7-9 with TRBJ1-1; TRBD1 is a possible D gene (5 bases). Germline values: CDR1 SEHNR, CDR2 FQNEAQ (reference sequence). V was shortened by 5 bases and J by 1 base, with 14 bases between the two germline ends. This CDR3 is built from 15 residues. The CDR3 DNA reads as TGTGCCAGCAGCGGACCAGGGATGACGAACACTGAAGCTTTCTTT. It codes for CASSGPGMTNTEAFF.

This clonotype was seen more than once but under ten times. The chain carries TRBV6-2 or TRBV6-3 and TRBJ1-1; no firm D call. CDR3 length equals 14 residues. The V gene's germline CDR1 is MNHEY and CDR2 SVGEGT. V shed 8 bases and J shed 1 base, with 14 bases lying between them. CDR3 protein: CASSPTYGNTEAFF. In nucleotides, the CDR3 is TGTGCCAGCTCACCGACCTATGGGAACACTGAAGCTTTCTTT.

The chain links TRBV5-1 to TRBJ2-6, with D perhaps TRBD2 (7 bases). Germline V gene sequence: CDR1 SGHRS, CDR2 YFSETQ. The CDR3 contains 16 residues. Trimming cost V 1 base and J 3 bases, with 11 bases left between them. The CDR3 sequence is CASSLRGASGANVLTF. The CDR3 DNA follows: TGCGCCAGCAGCTTGCGGGGGGCGAGTGGGGCCAACGTCCTGACTTTC.

This clonotype was recorded a few times. V and J are TRBV5-1 and TRBJ2-3, with D tentatively TRBD1 (6 bases). The V gene lost 1 base and the J gene lost 2 bases, with 11 bases spanning the gap. The CDR3 has 15 residues. Germline V CDR1 and CDR2: SGHRS, YFSETQ. The DNA of the CDR3 is TGCGCCAGCAGCTTGTACGGACAGTACACAGATACGCAGTATTTT. This sequence encodes CASSLYGQYTDTQYF.

DNA for the CDR3: TGCAGTGCTAGGGGACTAGCGGGAGGGCACGCAGATACGCAGTATTTT. Protein sequence: CSARGLAGGHADTQYF. The chain joins TRBV20-1 to TRBJ2-3; 16 bases match TRBD2. This CDR3 has 16 amino acids. V was clipped by 3 bases and J by 4 bases; unmatched bases: 4. Germline CDR1 and CDR2: DFQATT and SNEGSKA (reference sequence).

This clonotype was found many times. The chain carries TRBV7-8 and TRBJ2-1; D remains unclear. Germline-derived CDR1 and CDR2 are SGHVS and FQNEAQ. V lost 5 bases and J 4 bases, leaving 9 bases between the germline ends. The length of the CDR3 is 13 residues. The chain's CDR3 is CASSETRYNEQFF. The CDR3 region has the DNA TGTGCCAGCAGCGAAACACGGTACAATGAGCAGTTCTTC.